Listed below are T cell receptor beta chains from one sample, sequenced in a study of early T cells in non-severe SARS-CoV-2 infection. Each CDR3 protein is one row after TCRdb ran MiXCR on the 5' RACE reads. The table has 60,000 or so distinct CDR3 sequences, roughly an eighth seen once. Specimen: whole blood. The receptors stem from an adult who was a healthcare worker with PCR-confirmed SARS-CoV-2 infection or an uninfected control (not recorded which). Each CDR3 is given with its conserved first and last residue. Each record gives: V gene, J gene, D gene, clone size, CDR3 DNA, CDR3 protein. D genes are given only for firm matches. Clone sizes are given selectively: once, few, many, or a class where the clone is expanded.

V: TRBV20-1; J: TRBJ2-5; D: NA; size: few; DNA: TGCAGTGCTAGTGGCGGAGCAGAGACCCAGTACTTC; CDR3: CSASGGAETQYF
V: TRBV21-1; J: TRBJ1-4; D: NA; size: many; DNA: TGTGCCAGCAGCATTTACCGGGGCCAAAATGAAAAACTGTTTTTT; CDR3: CASSIYRGQNEKLFF
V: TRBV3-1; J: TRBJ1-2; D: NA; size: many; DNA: TGTGCCAGCAGCCAAGAGTTCCGGGAGGTTGGCTACACCTTC; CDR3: CASSQEFREVGYTF
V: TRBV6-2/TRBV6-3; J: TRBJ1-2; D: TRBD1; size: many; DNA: TGTGCCAGCAGCTGGACAGGGATCAATGGCTACACCTTC; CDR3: CASSWTGINGYTF
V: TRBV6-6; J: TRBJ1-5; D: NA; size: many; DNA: TGTGCCAGCAGAAGCAGGGTTGGCAATCAGCCCCAGCATTTT; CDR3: CASRSRVGNQPQHF
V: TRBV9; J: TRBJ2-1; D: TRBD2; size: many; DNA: TGTGCCAGCAGCGTAGGAATTAGCGGGAGCCCCTCCTACAATGAGCAGTTCTTC; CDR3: CASSVGISGSPSYNEQFF
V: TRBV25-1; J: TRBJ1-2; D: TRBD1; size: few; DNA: TGTGCCAGCAGTCACCCGGGACAGGTGGAGTTTTACACCTTC; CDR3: CASSHPGQVEFYTF
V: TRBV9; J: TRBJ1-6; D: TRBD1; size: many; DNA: TGTGCCAGCAGCGTAGGGGACAGCGTCATCGGTTCACCCCTCCACTTT; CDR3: CASSVGDSVIGSPLHF
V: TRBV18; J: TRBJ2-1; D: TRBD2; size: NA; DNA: TGTGCCAGCTCACGACTAGCGGGAAACTCCTACAATGATCAGTTCTTC; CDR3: CASSRLAGNSYNDQFF
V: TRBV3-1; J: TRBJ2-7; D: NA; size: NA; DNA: TGTGCCAGCAGCCAAGATATTTCGGGCCACGAGCAGTACTTC; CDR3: CASSQDISGHEQYF
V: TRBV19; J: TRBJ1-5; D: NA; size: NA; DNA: TGTGCCGTGGGGCCAACCCAAAATCAGCCCCAGCATTTT; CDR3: CAVGPTQNQPQHF
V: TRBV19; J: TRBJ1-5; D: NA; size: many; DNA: TGTGCCAGTAGGAAAGGGACACCGGATTGGCAGCCCCAGCATTTT; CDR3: CASRKGTPDWQPQHF
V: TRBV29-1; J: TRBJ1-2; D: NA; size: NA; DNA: TGCAGCACCCTCGACAGAGATGGCTACACCTTC; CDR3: CSTLDRDGYTF
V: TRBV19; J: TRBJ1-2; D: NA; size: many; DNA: TGTGCCAGTTCAGGGTCTAACTATGGCTACACCTTC; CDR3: CASSGSNYGYTF
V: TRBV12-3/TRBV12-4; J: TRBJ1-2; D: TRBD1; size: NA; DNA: TGTGCCAGCAGTTTGTCGTCGGACAGGGGTAATTCCTACACCTTC; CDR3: CASSLSSDRGNSYTF
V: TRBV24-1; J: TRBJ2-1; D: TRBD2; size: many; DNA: TGTGCCACCAGTGGGGCGGGAGATTCAGATGAGCAGTTCTTC; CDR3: CATSGAGDSDEQFF
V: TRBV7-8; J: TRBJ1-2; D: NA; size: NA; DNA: TGTGCCAGCAGCTTAAGGCAGGGAGAAGGTGGCTACACCTTC; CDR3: CASSLRQGEGGYTF
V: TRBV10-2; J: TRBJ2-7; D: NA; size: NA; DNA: TGCGCCAGCATGAGTCAATGGGGGTACGAGCAGTACTTC; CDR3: CASMSQWGYEQYF
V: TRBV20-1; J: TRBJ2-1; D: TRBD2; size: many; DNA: TGCAGTGCCTCAAGCGGGGGGGCTTACAATGAGCAGTTCTTC; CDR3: CSASSGGAYNEQFF
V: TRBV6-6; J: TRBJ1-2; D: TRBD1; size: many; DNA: TGTGCCAGCAGTTACTCAATGGACAGGGCTAACTATGGCTACACCTTC; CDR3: CASSYSMDRANYGYTF
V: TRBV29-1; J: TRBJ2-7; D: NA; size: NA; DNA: TGCAGCGTTGGTTCTGACCCGAGCTCCTGCGAGCAGTACTTC; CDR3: CSVGSDPSSCEQYF
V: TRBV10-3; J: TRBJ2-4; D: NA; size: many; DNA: TGTGCCATCAGTGATGGTTCCGTTGGGAACATTCAGTACTTC; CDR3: CAISDGSVGNIQYF
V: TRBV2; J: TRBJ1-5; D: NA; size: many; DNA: TGTGCCAGCAGTGCACAGACAAACAATCAGCCCCAGCATTTT; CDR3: CASSAQTNNQPQHF
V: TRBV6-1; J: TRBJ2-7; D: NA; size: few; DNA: TGTGCCAGCAGTGAATCCGTCGACAGCACCTACGAGCAGTACTTC; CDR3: CASSESVDSTYEQYF
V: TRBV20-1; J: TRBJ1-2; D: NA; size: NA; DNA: TGCAGTGCTCGGACTCTAACGGGAGGCTACACCTTC; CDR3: CSARTLTGGYTF
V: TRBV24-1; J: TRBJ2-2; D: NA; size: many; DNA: TGTGCCACCAGTGGTGGAGCCGGCCGGGATAAAAGGACCGGGGAGCTGTTTTTT; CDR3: CATSGGAGRDKRTGELFF
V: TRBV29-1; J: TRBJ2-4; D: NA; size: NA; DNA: TGCAGCGCTGTTGGGGGATCCAAAAACATTCAGTACTTC; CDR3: CSAVGGSKNIQYF
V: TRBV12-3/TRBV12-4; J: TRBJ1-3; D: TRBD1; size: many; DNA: TGTGCCAGCATCGAACAGGGGTTAAACACCATATATTTT; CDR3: CASIEQGLNTIYF
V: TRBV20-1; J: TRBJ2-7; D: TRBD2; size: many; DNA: TGCAGTGCTAGAGCGGGAGGGTCGGGCGAGCAGTACTTC; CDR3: CSARAGGSGEQYF
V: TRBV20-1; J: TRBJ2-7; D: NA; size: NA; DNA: TGCAGTGCTGCCCGGGACATTAGCGAGCAGTACTTC; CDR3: CSAARDISEQYF
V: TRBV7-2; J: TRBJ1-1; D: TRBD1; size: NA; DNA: TGTGCCAGCAGCTGGACAGGGGGCACCACTGAAGCTTTCTTT; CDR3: CASSWTGGTTEAFF
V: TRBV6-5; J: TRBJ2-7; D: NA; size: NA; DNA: TGTGCCAGCAGTCGACAGTCCTACGAGCAGTACTTC; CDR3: CASSRQSYEQYF
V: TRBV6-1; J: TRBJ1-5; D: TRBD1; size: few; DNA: TGTGCCAGCAGTGCCCCGGGACAGGTCAATCAGCCCCAGCATTTT; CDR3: CASSAPGQVNQPQHF
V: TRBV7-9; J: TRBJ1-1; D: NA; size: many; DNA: TGTGCCAGCAGTGTGACGATGAACACTGAAGCTTTCTTT; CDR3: CASSVTMNTEAFF
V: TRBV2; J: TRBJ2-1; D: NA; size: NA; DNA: TGTGCCACAGGAGGATACGCGGGAGAAGGGGGCAATGAGCAGTTCTTC; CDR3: CATGGYAGEGGNEQFF
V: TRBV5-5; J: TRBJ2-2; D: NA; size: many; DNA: TGTGCCAGCAGCTTGCTTGGGGTCGGGGACACCGGGGAGCTGTTTTTT; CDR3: CASSLLGVGDTGELFF
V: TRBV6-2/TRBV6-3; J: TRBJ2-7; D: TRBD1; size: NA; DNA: TGTGCCAGCATCAGGACAGGGGATTTCCACGAGCAGTACTTC; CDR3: CASIRTGDFHEQYF
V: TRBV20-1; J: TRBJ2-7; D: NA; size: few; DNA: TGCAGTGCTAGGGGGTCGGGGTCAGCTGTCTACGAGCAGTACTTC; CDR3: CSARGSGSAVYEQYF
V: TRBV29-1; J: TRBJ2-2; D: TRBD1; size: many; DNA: TGCAGCGCCAGGGGACAGGGACGTACCGGGGAGCTGTTTTTT; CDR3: CSARGQGRTGELFF
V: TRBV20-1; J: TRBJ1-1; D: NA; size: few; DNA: TGCAGTGCTAGAGATGGGTTGACTTCCTCCCCCGTGGGTCGTGTTGAAGCTTTCTTT; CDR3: CSARDGLTSSPVGRVEAFF
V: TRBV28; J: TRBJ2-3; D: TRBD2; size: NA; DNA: TGTGCCAGCAGTTTTCTAGCGGGAGGGCGGGATACGCAGTATTTT; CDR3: CASSFLAGGRDTQYF
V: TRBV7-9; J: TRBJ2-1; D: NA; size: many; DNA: TGTGCCAGCAGAGACAATGAGCAGTTCTTC; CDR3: CASRDNEQFF
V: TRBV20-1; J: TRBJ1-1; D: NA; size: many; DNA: TGCAGTGCTAGAGTCCGGGGAATTAGGACTGAAGCTTTCTTT; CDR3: CSARVRGIRTEAFF
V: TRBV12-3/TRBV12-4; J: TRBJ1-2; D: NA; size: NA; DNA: TGTGCCAGCAGTGTCGGACAATCGGGCTACACCTTC; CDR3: CASSVGQSGYTF
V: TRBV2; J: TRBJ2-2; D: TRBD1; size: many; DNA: TGTGCCAGCACTGGGACAGGGAACACCGGGGAGCTGTTTTTT; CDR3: CASTGTGNTGELFF